Presented here are 5 T cell receptor beta chains from one specimen sequenced in a study of CXCR3-negative and CXCR3-positive naive CD8 T cells. Whole-study results and caveats: CXCR3-positive naive cells had TRB CDR3s that were more hydrophobic than CXCR3-negative naive cells had.

No antigen is known for these receptors. In preparing the TRB cDNA libraries, 5' RACE with UMI labels was used. No DNA is given; TCRdb re-called the 5' RACE reads and lists each CDR3 protein once. The sample spans approximately 120,000 distinct CDR3 sequences; the ten largest clones claim around 0.35%. The sequenced sample was naive CXCR3+ CD8+ T cells from blood. The subset here: CD45RO-CCR7+CD27+CD95- naive CD8+ T cells expressing CXCR3 (TNR3+). The receptors come from a human donor in good health. Some clones in this sample may be carry-over from other donors' samples.

This rearrangement joins TRBV6-6 to TRBJ2-7; TCRdb selects TRBD1, and the lack of DNA leaves this call unchecked. The germline gives CDR1 MNHNY, CDR2 SVGAGI (reference sequence). The CDR3 is 14 amino acids. This chain's CDR3 is CASSLGTGEYEQYF.

This rearrangement joins TRBV6-2 or TRBV6-3 to TRBJ2-5; the D call of TRBD2 rests on TCRdb alone, since no DNA is present to check it. Germline CDR1 is MNHEY and CDR2 is SVGEGT. This CDR3 region has 15 residues. This CDR3 reads CASSYLLAVEETQYF.

This chain joins TRBV28 and TRBJ2-7; TCRdb's assignment of TRBD1 cannot be checked, as there is no DNA. This CDR3 contains 13 residues. Germline lookup yields CDR1 MDHEN and CDR2 SYDVKM. The CDR3 loop is CASTPFSSYEQYF.

This chain links TRBV9 with TRBJ1-1. The CDR3 is 15 residues long. The germline gives CDR1 SGDLS, CDR2 YYNGEE. CDR3 region: CASSAQSTVNTEAFF.

The chain employs TRBV27 and TRBJ2-7. The CDR3 consists of 13 residues. Germline V lookup: CDR1 MNHEY, CDR2 SMNVEV (reference sequence). CDR3 residues: CASSPISAYEQYF.